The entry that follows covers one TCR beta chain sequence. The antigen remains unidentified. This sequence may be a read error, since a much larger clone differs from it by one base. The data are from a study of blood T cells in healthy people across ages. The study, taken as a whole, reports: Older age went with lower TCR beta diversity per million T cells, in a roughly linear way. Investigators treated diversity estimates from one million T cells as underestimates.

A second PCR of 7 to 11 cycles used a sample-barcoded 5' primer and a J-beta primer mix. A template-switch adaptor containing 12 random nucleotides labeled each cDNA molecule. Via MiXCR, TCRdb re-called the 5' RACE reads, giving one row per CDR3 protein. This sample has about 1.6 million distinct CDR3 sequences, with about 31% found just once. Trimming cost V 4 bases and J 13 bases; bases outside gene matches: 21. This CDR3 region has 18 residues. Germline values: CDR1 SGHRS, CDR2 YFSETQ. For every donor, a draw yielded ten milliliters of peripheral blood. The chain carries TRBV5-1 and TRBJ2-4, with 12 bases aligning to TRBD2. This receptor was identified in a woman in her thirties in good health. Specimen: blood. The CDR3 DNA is TGCGCCAGCAGCCCATCGTTGAAAGGGGCTAGCGGGGGGGGTGAGCAGTACTTC. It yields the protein CASSPSLKGASGGGEQYF.